This TCR beta chain was captured in a study of naive and memory T cell subsets. V dropped 6 bases and J dropped 2 bases, with 10 bases sitting between them. The CDR3 extends over 13 amino acids. Germline CDR1 is MDHEN and CDR2 is SYDVKM. Both TRBC1 and TRBC2 were covered by a beta constant-region primer of two equimolar oligonucleotides. Nested alpha and beta constant-region primers with the SP2 primer drove four PCR rounds on ligated cDNA. TCRdb reanalysed the UMI-ligation and nested PCR reads using MiXCR and keeps one entry per CDR3 protein. The repertoire consists of around 130,000 distinct CDR3 sequences, with roughly 36% occurring once and the leading ten covering more than 0.8%. This clonotype was seen a few times. Its target is unknown. Study-level results: Naive and memory subsets had different power law exponents for TCR abundance. Expression changes during T cell differentiation may affect RNA-based TCR counts. There was no ground truth to check naive and memory subset results.

The receptor was isolated from a human donor in good health. The sample consisted of central memory CD4+ T cells from blood. The chain employs TRBV28 and TRBJ2-5; D is uncertain. For the CDR3, the DNA is TGTGCCAGCAGGAGCCACGGGCAAGAGACCCAGTACTTC. Its protein product is CASRSHGQETQYF.